Below are 26 T cell receptor beta chains sequenced from a single sample in a study of OX40 agonist ivuxolimab in advanced cancers. This table comes from immunoSEQ multiplex PCR, and its TCRdb copy is limited to in-frame clones, with some not included. The data show some 86,000 clones, 86% seen once. The material was CD4+ or CD8+ T cells sorted from blood, obtained in a trial of the OX40 agonist ivuxolimab. The receptors come from an adult with an advanced solid tumor such as melanoma, head and neck, liver or kidney cancer.

The gene calls are TRBV7-6 and TRBJ2-1; D is possibly TRBD2 (5 bases). The germline gives CDR1 SGHVS, CDR2 FNYEAQ. This CDR3 is built from 12 residues. Trimming took off 5 bases at V and 10 bases at J, with 12 bases between the two ends. CDR3 region: CASSLGLTEQFF. DNA of the CDR3: TGTGCCAGCAGCCTTGGACTGACAGAGCAGTTCTTC.

The rearrangement joins TRBV7-8 to TRBJ2-6; D gene uncertain. The germline V gene encodes CDR1 SGHVS and CDR2 FQNEAQ. The CDR3 covers 15 residues. Trimming cost V 1 base and J 0 bases, with 4 bases left between them. The CDR3 loop reads CASSLGGSGANVLTF. The CDR3 DNA reads as TGTGCCAGCAGCTTAGGCGGCTCTGGGGCCAACGTCCTGACTTTC.

The rearrangement uses TRBV19 and TRBJ1-1, with D possibly matching TRBD1 (6 bases). In germline, CDR1 is LNHDA, CDR2 SQIVND (reference sequence). CDR3 length: 17 residues. V gave up 4 bases and J gave up 1 base, with 19 bases separating them. The CDR3 DNA reads as TGTGCCAGTAGTACCGACAGGCTTAAGACGAAGAACACTGAAGCTTTCTTT. It translates to CASSTDRLKTKNTEAFF. The whole variable domain, filled in from reference TRBV19 and TRBJ1-1, reads DGGITQSPKYLFRKEGQNVTLSCEQNLNHDAMYWYRQDPGQGLRLIYYSQIVNDFQKGDIAEGYSVSREKKESFPLTVTSAQKNPTAFYLCASSTDRLKTKNTEAFFGQGTRLTVV.

This sequence joins TRBV18 and TRBJ1-1; D may be TRBD1 (6 bases). The CDR3 sequence is 13 residues long. Germline V gene sequence: CDR1 KGHSH, CDR2 LQKENI. V was pared by 6 bases and J by 5 bases, with 13 bases between. Written as DNA, the CDR3 is TGTGCCAGCTCGGAGGGGGAAGAAACTGAAGCTTTCTTT. Translated: CASSEGEETEAFF.

The chain recombines TRBV11-1 with TRBJ1-1, with TRBD1 matching 9 bases. The CDR3 loop spans 14 amino acids. The germline V gene encodes CDR1 SGHAT and CDR2 FQDESV (reference sequence). V lost 5 bases and J lost 0; bases outside the gene matches: 1. CDR3 region: CASSRDRVNTEAFF. The CDR3 DNA is TGTGCCAGCAGCCGGGACAGGGTGAACACTGAAGCTTTCTTT.

The chain combines TRBV19 with TRBJ1-1; 9 nucleotides match TRBD1. This CDR3 is 12 amino acids long. Per germline, CDR1 LNHDA and CDR2 SQIVND (reference sequence). The CDR3, as DNA: TGTGCTAGCCGGGACAGGGCCACTGAAGCTTTCTTT. Its protein is CASRDRATEAFF.

The chain is built from TRBV7-8 and TRBJ1-5, with no clear D. This CDR3 has 14 amino acids. V was trimmed by 3 bases and J by 2 bases, leaving 8 bases between them. The germline V gene encodes CDR1 SGHVS and CDR2 FQNEAQ. In nucleotides, the CDR3 is TGTGCCAGCAGCTTCTCCGATGGCAATCAGCCCCAGCATTTT. Protein: CASSFSDGNQPQHF.

This chain connects TRBV2 to TRBJ2-5, with D unclear. Near its end, the DNA agrees better with TRBJ2-7, so the J call may be wrong. CDR1 is SNHLY and CDR2 is FYNNEI in the germline V gene. There are 11 residues in the CDR3. The DNA of the CDR3 is TGTGCCAGCAGCTCCCTCTACGAGCAGTACTTC. It specifies CASSSLYEQYF.

V usage is TRBV7-2 and J usage is TRBJ2-1; D possibly matches TRBD1 or TRBD2 (7 bases each). This CDR3 has 17 amino acids. Germline lookup yields CDR1 SGHTA and CDR2 FQGNSA. V lost 2 bases and J lost 8, with 22 bases in between. The DNA of the CDR3 is TGTGCCAGCAGCTTATGGGGGAGGGCCACAGGGGTCGATGAGCAGTTCTTC. Protein product: CASSLWGRATGVDEQFF. The full variable domain, completed using reference TRBV7-2 and TRBJ2-1, is GAGVSQSPSNKVTEKGKDVELRCDPISGHTALYWYRQSLGQGLEFLIYFQGNSAPDKSGLPSDRFSAERTGGSVSTLTIQRTQQEDSAVYLCASSLWGRATGVDEQFFGPGTRLTVL.

This chain uses TRBV27 with TRBJ2-1; D is perhaps TRBD1 (5 bases). Germline values: CDR1 MNHEY, CDR2 SMNVEV (reference sequence). The CDR3 runs 13 residues. The germline V and J ends were trimmed by 6 bases and 3 bases, with 9 bases remaining between them. The DNA for the CDR3 is TGTGCCAGCAGATCCGGACACTACAATGAGCAGTTCTTC. As protein: CASRSGHYNEQFF.

V usage is TRBV5-1 and J usage is TRBJ2-2, with no clear D. V was cut by 0 bases and J by 0 bases, with 3 bases left in between. The germline gives CDR1 SGHRS, CDR2 YFSETQ. The CDR3 runs 14 residues. DNA for the CDR3: TGCGCCAGCAGCTTGGATTCGAACACCGGGGAGCTGTTTTTT. Its translation is CASSLDSNTGELFF.

The chain combines TRBV7-2 with TRBJ2-5, with D unresolved. Germline lookup yields CDR1 SGHTA and CDR2 FQGNSA. The CDR3 has 14 amino acids. V was shortened by 6 bases and J by 5 bases, with 16 bases between the two germline ends. In DNA, the CDR3 is TGTGCCAGCAGTTCCCGGGCCTTGGGGGAGACCCAGTACTTC. It is translated as CASSSRALGETQYF.

This clone has only one observation. The chain uses TRBV9 and TRBJ1-5, with a tentative D call TRBD1 (6 bases). The CDR3 has 15 residues. Between the trimmed V and J ends, which lost 1 base and 3 bases, there was a span of 11 bases. Germline loops: CDR1 SGDLS, CDR2 YYNGEE. CDR3: CASSVSGDNNQPQHF. The CDR3 bases are TGTGCCAGCAGCGTAAGTGGGGACAACAATCAGCCCCAGCATTTT.

V and J are TRBV6-5 and TRBJ1-2; 9 bases align to TRBD1. The junction had 11 bases not matched to a gene; V was cut back by 10 bases and J by 8 bases. The CDR3 covers 13 residues. Germline CDR1 and CDR2: MNHEY and SVGAGI. The CDR3 loop is CATLTGTGLGYTF. CDR3 nucleotides: TGTGCCACCCTGACCGGGACAGGGTTAGGCTACACCTTC.

The chain employs TRBV14 and TRBJ1-4; no clear D gene. The V gene's germline CDR1 is SGHDN and CDR2 FVKESK. Trimming removed 0 bases from V and 4 bases from J, with 12 bases in between. The CDR3 is 16 amino acids. Written as DNA, the CDR3 is TGTGCCAGCAGCCAAGAGTTCAGGTCCCTTAATGAAAAACTGTTTTTT. This translates into CASSQEFRSLNEKLFF.

This chain connects TRBV6-5 to TRBJ1-5; D is uncertain. Germline V lookup: CDR1 MNHEY, CDR2 SVGAGI. The CDR3 runs 13 residues. Trimming removed 2 bases from V and 5 bases from J, with 7 bases in between. CDR3 in amino acids: CASSYTWDQPQHF. DNA for the CDR3: TGTGCCAGCAGTTACACATGGGATCAGCCCCAGCATTTT.

As DNA, the CDR3 is TGTGCCAGCAGAGGCGACAGAACCTATAATTCACCCCTCCACTTT. This translates into CASRGDRTYNSPLHF. The chain carries TRBV2 and TRBJ1-6, with D perhaps TRBD1 (5 bases). This CDR3 has 15 amino acids. Germline V gene lookup returns CDR1 SNHLY and CDR2 FYNNEI. V lost 6 bases and J lost 2, with 11 bases in between.

V gene TRBV5-6 combines with J gene TRBJ2-5; 8 nucleotides line up with TRBD1. With the DNA end fitting TRBJ2-7 better, the J assignment may be wrong. This CDR3 is built from 14 residues. In germline, CDR1 is SGHDT, CDR2 YYEEEE. CDR3 coding DNA: TGTGCCAGCAGCTTGGATACAGGGGGCTACGAGCAGTACTTC. This codes for CASSLDTGGYEQYF.

The chain links TRBV6-6 to TRBJ2-3, with 8 bases fitting TRBD2. The J segment lost 4 bases and the V segment lost 6 bases, leaving 3 bases of the junction unmatched. Germline CDR1 is MNHNY and CDR2 is SVGAGI (reference sequence). The CDR3 totals 13 residues. The DNA of the CDR3 is TGTGCCAGCAGCCTAGCGGGTTCAGATACGCAGTATTTT. Residues: CASSLAGSDTQYF.

The V gene is TRBV6-5, the J gene TRBJ2-6, with D hard to call. CDR1 is MNHEY and CDR2 is SVGAGI in the germline V gene. This CDR3 spans 13 amino acids. Trimming stripped 6 bases from V and 4 bases from J, with 7 bases between. The CDR3 nucleotides read TGTGCCAGCAGCCGCGCGGGGGCCAACGTCCTGACTTTC. It is translated as CASSRAGANVLTF.

The CDR3 spells CASSSFRSASYDNEQFF. CDR3 in DNA: TGTGCCAGCAGCTCATTCCGAAGCGCATCATATGACAATGAGCAGTTCTTC. The chain has TRBV7-8 and TRBJ2-1; D gene unclear. The V gene's germline CDR1 is SGHVS and CDR2 FQNEAQ. The CDR3 runs to 17 residues. V was cut by 4 bases and J by 5 bases, with 21 bases left in between.

The chain joins TRBV6-5 to TRBJ1-5; D remains unclear. This CDR3 is built from 15 residues. V lost 0 bases and J 3 bases, leaving 9 bases between the germline ends. Germline assignment: CDR1 MNHEY and CDR2 SVGAGI. Written as DNA, the CDR3 is TGTGCCAGCAGTTACTCAGGAGGAGACAATCAGCCCCAGCATTTT. The encoded protein is CASSYSGGDNQPQHF.

This sequence joins TRBV6-5 and TRBJ2-7, with unresolved D. Germline-derived CDR1 and CDR2 are MNHEY and SVGAGI. This CDR3 has 13 amino acids. The germline V and J ends were trimmed by 6 bases and 2 bases, with 11 bases remaining between them. The DNA of the CDR3 is TGTGCCAGCAGCCAATTTTCTCCCTACGAGCAGTACTTC. It codes for CASSQFSPYEQYF.

The rearrangement joins TRBV11-3 to TRBJ2-5, with D possibly being TRBD1 or TRBD2 (5 bases each). This CDR3 has 13 amino acids. The germline V and J ends were trimmed by 0 bases and 13 bases, with 15 bases remaining between them. The germline gives CDR1 SGHNT, CDR2 YENEEA. This CDR3 is CASSLDLRGGRYF. The CDR3 DNA sequence: TGTGCCAGCAGCTTAGATTTGAGGGGCGGAAGGTACTTC.

The chain has TRBV7-2 and TRBJ2-2; D not resolved. Trimming removed 5 bases at V and 4 bases at J, with 17 bases between. The CDR3 consists of 16 residues. Germline V gene sequence: CDR1 SGHTA, CDR2 FQGNSA. The CDR3 nucleotides are TGTGCCAGCAGCCCCCCCCGGCTCATGGGCACCGGGGAGCTGTTTTTT. Amino acid sequence: CASSPPRLMGTGELFF.

This sequence joins TRBV30 and TRBJ2-7; 8 bases are a match to TRBD1. This CDR3 contains 14 residues. The V segment lost 3 bases and the J segment 6 bases; nucleotides outside the gene matches: 10. The germline gives CDR1 GTSNPN, CDR2 SVGIG (reference sequence). CDR3 amino acids: CAWRDRDLLREQYF. CDR3 DNA: TGTGCCTGGAGGGACAGGGATTTATTGCGCGAGCAGTACTTC.